This T cell receptor beta chain was captured in a study of post-analysis software for immune sequencing data. The study, taken as a whole, reports: Elevated frequency relative to controls characterized several TRBV segments in patients, TRBV5-6, TRBV5-1 and TRBV20-1 among them.

Unique molecular identifiers tagged the TCR beta cDNA libraries. TCRdb redid the calling of the PCR reads with MiXCR, one entry per CDR3 protein. The data contain about 460,000 distinct CDR3 sequences, over 35% of them singletons. Points on this clonotype: Its antigen is currently unknown.

V gave up 0 bases and J gave up 7 bases, with 12 bases separating them. The CDR3 has 15 amino acids. Germline V gives CDR1 LNHNV, CDR2 YYDKDF (reference sequence). Input material: blood. This chain joins TRBV15 and TRBJ1-4; D remains ambiguous. This clonotype was obtained from a girl between 5 and 17 years old with multiple sclerosis. The CDR3: CATSRERAISEKLFF. The CDR3 DNA is TGTGCCACCAGCAGAGAAAGGGCCATTAGTGAAAAACTGTTTTTT.